A selection of T cell receptor beta chains follows, all from one sample in a study of OX40 agonist ivuxolimab in advanced cancers. Measured with immunoSEQ multiplex PCR; TCRdb has only the in-frame clones, and not every one. The repertoire holds approximately 61,000 clones, with 70% to 90% as singletons. This sample comprised CD4+ or CD8+ T cells sorted from blood, obtained in a trial of the OX40 agonist ivuxolimab. These receptors came from an adult with an advanced solid tumor such as melanoma, head and neck, liver or kidney cancer. Both conserved end residues are part of each CDR3. D genes are given only for firm matches. Not every row has a clone size; where given, it reads once, few, many or a size class.

d_call	v_call	clone_size	j_call	cdr3_aa	cdr3_nt
-	TRBV5-1	-	TRBJ1-2	CASSLGGFAGYTF	TGCGCCAGCAGCTTGGGGGGATTCGCTGGCTACACCTTC
-	TRBV7-8	once	TRBJ1-2	CASRRGEGDGYTF	TGTGCCAGCCGACGCGGGGAGGGAGATGGCTACACCTTC
-	TRBV11-3	-	TRBJ1-1	CASSLEGNTEAFF	TGTGCCAGCAGCTTAGAGGGGAACACTGAAGCTTTCTTT
-	TRBV13	-	TRBJ2-1	CASSLGLVPNEQFF	TGTGCCAGCAGCTTAGGCCTGGTTCCCAATGAGCAGTTCTTC
TRBD1	TRBV15	-	TRBJ2-1	CATSRVGTGYNEQFF	TGTGCCACCAGCAGAGTGGGGACAGGGTACAATGAGCAGTTCTTC
TRBD2	TRBV6-1	-	TRBJ2-3	CASSTLADTDTQYF	TGTGCCAGCAGTACCCTAGCGGACACAGATACGCAGTATTTT
TRBD1	TRBV7-9	few	TRBJ2-5	CASSLVAGGGETQYF	TGTGCCAGCAGCTTGGTCGCAGGGGGCGGAGAGACCCAGTACTTC
-	TRBV13	-	TRBJ1-2	CASSLGGLDSYYGYTF	TGTGCCAGCAGCTTAGGCGGCCTCGACAGCTACTATGGCTACACCTTC
TRBD2	TRBV5-1	-	TRBJ2-5	CASSLHRPGWDLGGLQETQYF	TGCGCCAGCAGCCTCCACAGGCCAGGTTGGGACCTGGGAGGGTTGCAAGAGACCCAGTACTTC
-	TRBV4-3	-	TRBJ1-3	CASSQAEGNTIYF	TGCGCCAGCAGCCAGGCAGAGGGAAACACCATATATTTT
-	TRBV7-9	-	TRBJ2-7	CASSSVSYEQYF	TGTGCCAGCAGCTCAGTTTCCTACGAGCAGTACTTC
-	TRBV6-6	-	TRBJ2-7	CASSYSDRFYEQYF	TGTGCCAGCAGTTACTCCGACCGGTTCTACGAGCAGTACTTC
-	TRBV10-1	-	TRBJ1-1	CASSEYRENTEAFF	TGCGCCAGCAGTGAGTACAGGGAGAACACTGAAGCTTTCTTT
-	TRBV7-9	-	TRBJ1-5	CASSASGSSNQPQHF	TGTGCCAGCAGCGCCTCAGGGTCGTCAAATCAGCCCCAGCATTTT
TRBD1	TRBV10-3	-	TRBJ1-6	CAIRNRGHNSPLHF	TGTGCCATCAGGAACAGGGGACATAATTCACCCCTCCACTTT
TRBD1	TRBV30	once	TRBJ1-5	CAWRDRGGNQPQHF	TGTGCCTGGAGGGACAGGGGAGGGAATCAGCCCCAGCATTTT
-	TRBV5-1	few	TRBJ1-1	CASSQESGNTEAFF	TGCGCCAGCAGCCAAGAATCGGGGAACACTGAAGCTTTCTTT
-	TRBV5-6	-	TRBJ2-7	CASRPRDARREEQYF	TGTGCCAGCAGACCCCGGGACGCACGACGTGAGGAGCAGTACTTC
-	TRBV5-1	once	TRBJ2-7	CASSLESGYEQYF	TGCGCCAGCAGCCTGGAATCAGGGTACGAGCAGTACTTC
-	TRBV28	-	TRBJ2-7	CASSSGTHEQYF	TGTGCCAGCAGCTCCGGGACCCACGAGCAGTACTTC
-	TRBV28	-	TRBJ1-2	CASSLISVDNEKANYGYTF	TGTGCCAGCAGTTTAATCTCTGTGGATAACGAAAAAGCTAACTATGGCTACACCTTC
TRBD2	TRBV6-1	-	TRBJ2-7	CASRTTSGSIYEQYF	TGTGCCAGCAGAACAACTAGCGGGAGTATCTACGAGCAGTACTTC
-	TRBV10-1	-	TRBJ2-2	CASSESTGAGELFF	TGCGCCAGCAGTGAGTCTACGGGAGCCGGGGAGCTGTTTTTT
TRBD1	TRBV7-9	-	TRBJ2-7	CASSLVGGQGHSYEQYF	TGTGCCAGCAGCTTAGTTGGTGGACAGGGCCACTCCTACGAGCAGTACTTC
-	TRBV4-1	-	TRBJ2-4	CASSFGSGIVFF	-
TRBD1	TRBV6-1	-	TRBJ2-7	CATHQRGPYEQYF	TGTGCCACCCACCAAAGGGGGCCCTACGAGCAGTACTTC
-	TRBV6-5	-	TRBJ1-3	CASSYSKSTGGDTIYF	TGTGCCAGCAGTTACTCCAAAAGTACAGGTGGAGACACCATATATTTT
-	TRBV19	-	TRBJ2-7	CASSPGPYAYEQYF	TGTGCCAGTAGTCCAGGACCCTACGCCTACGAGCAGTACTTC
TRBD2	TRBV11-2	few	TRBJ2-1	CASSPPSAGVSNEQFF	TGTGCCAGCAGCCCCCCATCAGCGGGAGTCTCCAATGAGCAGTTCTTC
-	TRBV4-1	-	TRBJ2-3	CASSGSVRGGIGTDTQYF	TGCGCCAGCAGCGGCTCGGTGCGGGGCGGGATCGGCACAGATACGCAGTATTTT
-	TRBV11-3	-	TRBJ2-4	CASSLEGGIQYF	TGTGCCAGCAGCTTAGAGGGAGGCATTCAGTACTTC
-	TRBV15	-	TRBJ2-3	CATSRETSSDTQYF	TGTGCCACCAGCAGAGAGACTAGTTCAGATACGCAGTATTTT
-	TRBV5-6	-	TRBJ1-1	CASSLLQNTEAFF	TGTGCCAGCAGCTTGTTACAAAACACTGAAGCTTTCTTT
-	TRBV5-4	once	TRBJ2-5	CASSFFTDQETQYF	TGTGCCAGCAGCTTTTTCACGGACCAAGAGACCCAGTACTTC
-	TRBV28	once	TRBJ2-7	CASYSGQGNIYEQYF	TGTGCCAGCTACTCTGGGCAGGGCAATATCTACGAGCAGTACTTC
-	TRBV7-9	-	TRBJ2-2	CASSLVVVRDTGELFF	TGTGCCAGCAGCTTAGTGGTGGTACGGGACACCGGGGAGCTGTTTTTT
-	TRBV5-6	-	TRBJ2-7	CASREDATPYEQYF	TGTGCCAGCAGGGAAGACGCAACCCCCTACGAGCAGTACTTC